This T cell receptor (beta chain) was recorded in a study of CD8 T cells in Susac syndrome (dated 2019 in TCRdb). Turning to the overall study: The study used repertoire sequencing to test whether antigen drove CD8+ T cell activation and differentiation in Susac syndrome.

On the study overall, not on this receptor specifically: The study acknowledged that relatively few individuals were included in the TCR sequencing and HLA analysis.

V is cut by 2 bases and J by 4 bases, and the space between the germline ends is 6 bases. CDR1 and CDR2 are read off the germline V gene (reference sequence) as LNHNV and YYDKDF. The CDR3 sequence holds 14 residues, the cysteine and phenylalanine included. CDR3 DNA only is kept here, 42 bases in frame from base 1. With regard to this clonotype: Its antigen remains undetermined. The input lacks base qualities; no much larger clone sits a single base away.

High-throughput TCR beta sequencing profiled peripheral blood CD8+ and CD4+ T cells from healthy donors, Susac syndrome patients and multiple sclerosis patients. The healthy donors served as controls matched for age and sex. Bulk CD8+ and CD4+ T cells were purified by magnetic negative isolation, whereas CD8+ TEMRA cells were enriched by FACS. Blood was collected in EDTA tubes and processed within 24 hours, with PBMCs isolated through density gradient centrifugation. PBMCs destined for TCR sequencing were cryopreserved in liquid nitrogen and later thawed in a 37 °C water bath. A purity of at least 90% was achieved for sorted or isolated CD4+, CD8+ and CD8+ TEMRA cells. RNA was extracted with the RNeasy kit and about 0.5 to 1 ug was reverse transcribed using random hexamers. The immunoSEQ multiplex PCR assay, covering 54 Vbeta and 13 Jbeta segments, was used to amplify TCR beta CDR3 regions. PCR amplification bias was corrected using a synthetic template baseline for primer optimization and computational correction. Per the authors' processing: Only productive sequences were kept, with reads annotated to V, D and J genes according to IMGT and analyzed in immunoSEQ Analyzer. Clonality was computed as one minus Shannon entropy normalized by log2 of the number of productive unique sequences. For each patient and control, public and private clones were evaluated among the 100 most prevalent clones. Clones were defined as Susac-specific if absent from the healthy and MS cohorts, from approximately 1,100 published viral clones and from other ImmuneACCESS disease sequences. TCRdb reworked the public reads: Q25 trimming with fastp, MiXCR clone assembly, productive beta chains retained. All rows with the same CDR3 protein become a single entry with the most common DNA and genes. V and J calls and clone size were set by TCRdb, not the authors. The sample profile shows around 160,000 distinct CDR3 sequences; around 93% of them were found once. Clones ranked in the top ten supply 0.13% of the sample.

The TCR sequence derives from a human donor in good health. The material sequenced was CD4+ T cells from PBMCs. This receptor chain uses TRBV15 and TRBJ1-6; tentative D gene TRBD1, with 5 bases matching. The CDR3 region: CATSRQGYNSPLHF. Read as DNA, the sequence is TGTGCCACCAGCAGACAGGGTTATAATTCACCCCTCCACTTT.